The source of this T cell receptor beta chain is a study of T-cell reconstitution after alpha-beta-depleted transplantation in children. A TCRbeta library incorporating unique molecular identifiers was prepared. TCRdb passed the PCR reads through MiXCR, listing each CDR3 protein once. The sample shows 250,000 to 300,000 distinct CDR3 sequences, nearly 10% of them seen only once. CDR1 is MRHNA, CDR2 SNTAGT, per germline. This CDR3 contains 12 residues. Between the trimmed V and J ends, which lost 2 bases and 6 bases, there was a span of 6 bases. This clonotype was sampled from a human donor who donated a stem cell graft to a child with SCID. This chain joins TRBV6-4 and TRBJ2-3; D is perhaps TRBD2 (5 bases). Material: PBMCs from the stem cell graft donor, obtained from the stem cell graft. The CDR3 protein is CASSDGEDTQYF. CDR3 in DNA: TGTGCCAGCAGTGACGGGGAGGATACGCAGTATTTT.